This T cell receptor (beta chain) was profiled in a study of shared clonotypes between healthy human individuals. Across the whole study: Contributing individuals were two females and a few males aged 18 to 49.

Trimming removed 6 bases from V and 7 bases from J; junction bases left unmatched: 8. Germline V gene data show CDR1 as LNHDA and CDR2 as SQIVND (reference sequence). The CDR3 covers 15 residues. Assay used: immunoSEQ multiplex PCR; TCRdb lists only in-frame clones, some missing. Of 2 million to 2.5 million clones listed, approximately 94% are singletons. The study separated CD4+ cells into CD45RA+ naive and CD45RA-negative memory subsets. The sample taken for sequencing was naive CD4+ T cells from PBMCs. Subset given: CD45RA+ positively selected. The clonotype comes from a man aged 18 to 29 in good health. Some clones in this sample may be carry-over from other donors' samples. J is TRBJ1-4 and V is TRBV19; 10 positions match TRBD1. CDR3 nucleotides: TGTGCCAGTAGAACCACCGGGACAGGGGTTGAAAAACTGTTTTTT. Its protein is CASRTTGTGVEKLFF.